The rows below give T cell receptor beta chains drawn from one sample of a study of graft-versus-host responses after intestinal transplantation. Profiling relied on immunoSEQ multiplex PCR, and the TCRdb table lists in-frame clones only, not all of them. The sample lists 85,000 to 100,000 clones, around 90% occurring once. Their antigen targets remain unknown. The material sequenced was unstimulated CD4+ T cells sorted from spleen or lymph node cells, taken before intestinal transplant. The receptors originated from a human donor who received an intestinal transplant. The CDR3 runs from the conserved cysteine through the conserved F or W. The D gene is left open where the match is weak.

j_gene,v_gene,d_gene,CDR3aa,CDR3nt
TRBJ1-6,TRBV5-1,.,CASSLLGGADTTPLHF,TGCGCCAGCAGCTTGTTGGGGGGGGCAGATACTACACCCCTCCACTTT
TRBJ1-1,TRBV7-4,TRBD1,CASSPTVGQGNTEAFF,TGTGCCAGCAGCCCGACGGTCGGACAGGGGAACACTGAAGCTTTCTTT
TRBJ2-1,TRBV6-4,TRBD2,CASSGTSGAYNEQFF,TGTGCCAGCAGCGGGACTAGCGGGGCCTACAATGAGCAGTTCTTC
TRBJ1-5,TRBV19,.,CASVQPQHF,TGTGCCAGCGTCCAGCCCCAGCATTTT
TRBJ2-5,TRBV6-6,.,CASSSTGSQETQYF,TGTGCCAGCAGCTCTACAGGGTCCCAAGAGACCCAGTACTTC
TRBJ1-1,TRBV7-2,.,CASRLGQGNTEAFF,TGTGCCAGCAGACTGGGGCAGGGAAACACTGAAGCTTTCTTT
TRBJ2-2,TRBV6-5,.,CASSQQGITGELFF,TGTGCCAGCAGTCAACAGGGTATCACCGGGGAGCTGTTTTTT
TRBJ1-5,TRBV4-2,.,CASSQDRGQPQHF,TGTGCCAGCAGCCAAGACAGGGGACAGCCCCAGCATTTT
TRBJ2-1,TRBV13,.,CASSWRLLKYNEQFF,TGTGCCAGCAGCTGGCGGCTGCTGAAATACAATGAGCAGTTCTTC
TRBJ2-7,TRBV27,TRBD2,CASRRGLAGEGDEQYF,TGTGCCAGCAGACGCGGACTAGCGGGAGAGGGGGACGAGCAGTACTTC
TRBJ2-7,TRBV27,TRBD1,CASRRRQGTYEQYF,TGTGCCAGCAGACGGCGACAGGGGACCTACGAGCAGTACTTC
TRBJ1-2,TRBV30,TRBD1,CAWSRPDRNGDGYTF,TGTGCCTGGAGTCGGCCGGACAGGAACGGGGATGGCTACACCTTC
TRBJ2-7,TRBV6-1,TRBD2,CASIPGTSGYEQYF,TGTGCCAGCATCCCTGGGACTAGCGGCTACGAGCAGTACTTC
TRBJ2-7,TRBV6-6,TRBD2,CASSSTSGSGSYEQYF,TGTGCCAGCAGTTCGACTAGCGGGAGTGGGTCCTACGAGCAGTACTTC
TRBJ1-2,TRBV7-2,.,CASSPFLTANYGYTF,TGTGCCAGCAGCCCTTTCTTGACAGCGAACTATGGCTACACCTTC
TRBJ2-4,TRBV11-3,.,CASSEQGSSSKNIQYF,TGTGCCAGCAGCGAACAGGGATCCTCATCCAAAAACATTCAGTACTTC
TRBJ2-1,TRBV7-2,.,CASSPRRGTYNEQFF,TGTGCCAGCAGCCCTCGCCGGGGGACCTACAATGAGCAGTTCTTC
TRBJ2-7,TRBV7-2,.,CASTEQSSYEQYF,TGTGCCAGCACCGAACAAAGCTCCTACGAGCAGTACTTC
TRBJ1-2,TRBV7-2,.,CASSLFQDYGYTF,TGTGCCAGCAGCTTATTCCAGGACTATGGCTACACCTTC
TRBJ2-7,TRBV10-3,.,CATRESYEQYF,TGTGCCACCCGGGAGTCCTACGAGCAGTACTTC
TRBJ1-1,TRBV12-5,.,CASGLRQGGITEAFF,TGTGCTAGTGGTTTGAGGCAGGGAGGGATCACTGAAGCTTTCTTT
TRBJ2-7,TRBV11-2,TRBD2,CASSLLGTSGSYEQYF,TGTGCCAGCAGCTTGCTCGGGACTAGCGGCTCCTACGAGCAGTACTTC
TRBJ2-3,TRBV5-1,.,CASSLVPGVTDTQYF,TGCGCCAGCAGCTTGGTTCCGGGGGTGACAGATACGCAGTATTTT
TRBJ2-7,TRBV18,.,CASSPGWGTSYEQYF,TGTGCCAGCTCACCTGGGTGGGGCACCTCCTACGAGCAGTACTTC
TRBJ2-3,TRBV2,TRBD2,CASSGTGTSVDTQYF,TGTGCCAGCAGTGGGACTGGGACTAGTGTGGATACGCAGTATTTT
TRBJ1-3,TRBV5-6,.,CASSLWMTLYSGNTIYF,TGTGCCAGCAGCCTTTGGATGACATTATACTCTGGAAACACCATATATTTT
TRBJ2-1,TRBV6-5,.,CASSYSRVHNEQFF,TGTGCCAGCAGTTACTCGCGGGTACACAATGAGCAGTTCTTC